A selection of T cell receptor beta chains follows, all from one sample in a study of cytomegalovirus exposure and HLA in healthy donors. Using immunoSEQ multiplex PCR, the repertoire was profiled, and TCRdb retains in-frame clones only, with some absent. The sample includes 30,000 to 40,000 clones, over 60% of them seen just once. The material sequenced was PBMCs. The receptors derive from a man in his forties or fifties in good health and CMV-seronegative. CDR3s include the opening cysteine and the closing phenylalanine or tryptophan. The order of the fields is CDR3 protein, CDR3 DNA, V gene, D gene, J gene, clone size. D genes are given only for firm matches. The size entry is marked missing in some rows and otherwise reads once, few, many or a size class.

CASSPPSGVGYNEQFF | TGTGCCAGCAGTCCCCCCAGCGGGGTTGGGTACAATGAGCAGTTCTTC | TRBV28 | TRBD2 | TRBJ2-1 | -
CASSSGTGETGELFF | TGTGCCAGCAGTTCGGGGACAGGGGAAACCGGGGAGCTGTTTTTT | TRBV6-6 | TRBD1 | TRBJ2-2 | few
CASSSFPGTNNSPLHF | TGTGCCAGCAGCTCCTTTCCCGGGACTAATAATTCACCCCTCCACTTT | TRBV7-6 | - | TRBJ1-6 | -
CASSDPGMTLGYTF | TGTGCCAGCAGTGATCCAGGGATGACTTTAGGCTACACCTTC | TRBV25-1 | - | TRBJ1-2 | -
CASSGGQGATDTQYF | TGTGCCAGCAGTGGTGGACAGGGGGCAACAGATACGCAGTATTTT | TRBV25-1 | TRBD1 | TRBJ2-3 | -
CASSDRGSYNEQFF | TGCGCCAGCAGCGACAGGGGGTCTTACAATGAGCAGTTCTTC | TRBV10-1 | TRBD1 | TRBJ2-1 | -
CASSLPPGLDNEQFF | TGTGCCAGCAGCTTACCCCCCGGACTCGACAATGAGCAGTTCTTC | TRBV7-9 | - | TRBJ2-1 | -
CATGPEEEQYF | TGTGCCACCGGCCCGGAGGAGGAGCAGTACTTC | TRBV2 | - | TRBJ2-7 | -
CASSFNRGEQPQHF | TGTGCCAGCAGTTTTAACAGGGGCGAGCAGCCCCAGCATTTT | TRBV28 | TRBD1 | TRBJ1-5 | few
CASSARLAGTGELFF | TGTGCCAGCAGCGCACGACTAGCGGGCACCGGGGAGCTGTTTTTT | TRBV7-9 | TRBD2 | TRBJ2-2 | once
CASSSLRQTGELFF | TGTGCCAGCAGTTCCCTTCGACAGACCGGGGAGCTGTTTTTT | TRBV6-6 | - | TRBJ2-2 | -
CASSPDREGTEAFF | TGTGCCAGCAGCCCAGACAGGGAGGGCACTGAAGCTTTCTTT | TRBV14 | TRBD1 | TRBJ1-1 | -
CASSDLQGREETQYF | TGCGCCAGCAGCGACCTACAGGGCCGCGAGGAGACCCAGTACTTC | TRBV5-1 | - | TRBJ2-5 | -
CASGGTEAFF | TGTGCCAGCGGTGGGACAGAAGCTTTCTTT | TRBV6-1 | - | TRBJ1-1 | few
CASRQGSMNTEAFF | TGTGCCAGCAGACAGGGGTCCATGAACACTGAAGCTTTCTTT | TRBV27 | TRBD1 | TRBJ1-1 | -